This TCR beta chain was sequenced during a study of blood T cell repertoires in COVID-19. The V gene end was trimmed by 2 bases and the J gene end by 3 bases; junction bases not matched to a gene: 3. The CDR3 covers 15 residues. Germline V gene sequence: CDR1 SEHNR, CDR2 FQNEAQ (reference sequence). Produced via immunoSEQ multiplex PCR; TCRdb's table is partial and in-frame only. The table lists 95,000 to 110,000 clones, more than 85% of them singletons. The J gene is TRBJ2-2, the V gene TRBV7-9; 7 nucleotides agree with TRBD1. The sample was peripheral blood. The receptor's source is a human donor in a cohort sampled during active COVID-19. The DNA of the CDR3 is TGTGCCAGCAGCTTAAAGGGGGCGTACACCGGGGAGCTGTTTTTT. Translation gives CASSLKGAYTGELFF. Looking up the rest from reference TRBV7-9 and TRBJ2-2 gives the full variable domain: DTGVSQNPRHKITKRGQNVTFRCDPISEHNRLYWYRQTLGQGPEFLTYFQNEAQLEKSRLLSDRFSAERPKGSFSTLEIQRTEQGDSAMYLCASSLKGAYTGELFFGEGSRLTVL.